Listed below are T cell receptor beta chains from one sample, sequenced in a study. TCRdb reprocessed the 5' RACE reads via MiXCR and lists one record per CDR3 protein. The sample includes nearly 55,000 distinct CDR3 sequences, approximately 17% of them seen just once. Sequenced material: naive CD4+ T cells sorted from blood. Receptors were obtained from a female donor with breast cancer. Each CDR3 is given with its conserved first and last residue. Fields, in order: CDR3 protein, V gene, clone size. Expanded clones are given a class, and other clones once, few, many or no size at all.

CDR3: CASSLLTSGRGETQYF; V: TRBV5-1; size: many
CDR3: CASSTNPETEAFF; V: TRBV5-1; size: .
CDR3: CATSMGLRGEETQYF; V: TRBV15; size: .
CDR3: CASSVATGGQETQYF; V: TRBV9; size: .
CDR3: CASSPGPRLVYEQYF; V: TRBV7-8; size: .
CDR3: CSASRGSSGANVLTF; V: TRBV20-1; size: few
CDR3: CATSREGWSSEAFF; V: TRBV15; size: many
CDR3: CASSPQAVGIGEASF; V: TRBV7-9; size: .
CDR3: CASSSLMWEGDTQYF; V: TRBV7-6; size: few
CDR3: CASRPCPGQYLSDTQYF; V: TRBV7-9; size: .
CDR3: CASSLGISGANVLTF; V: TRBV5-1; size: .
CDR3: CSASLSEGASYGYTF; V: TRBV20-1; size: many
CDR3: CASSLAAPDYGYTF; V: TRBV7-2; size: many
CDR3: CASSVDVGQYSTDTQYF; V: TRBV9; size: .
CDR3: CASSLAGTRVAF; V: TRBV7-9; size: few
CDR3: CASIQRTGDTQYF; V: TRBV21-1; size: few
CDR3: CASSLNRDPPNTQYF; V: TRBV5-1; size: few
CDR3: CSASSSTDTQYF; V: TRBV20-1; size: many
CDR3: CASSLVGTSGYNEQFF; V: TRBV5-1; size: once
CDR3: CASSLTSGTANTEAFF; V: TRBV5-1; size: .
CDR3: CASSHYRAQNTEAFF; V: TRBV4-1; size: .
CDR3: CSARRGMAGDEYTQYF; V: TRBV20-1; size: .
CDR3: CASTPGQGPYQPQHF; V: TRBV6-1; size: many
CDR3: CASSPPGYSNQPQHF; V: TRBV12-3/TRBV12-4; size: .
CDR3: CASSLAWVNTEAFF; V: TRBV11-3; size: few
CDR3: CASSSHRGQGKGYTF; V: TRBV19; size: .
CDR3: CASSQDHLGRQPQHF; V: TRBV4-1; size: few
CDR3: CATGLSNEQFF; V: TRBV12-3/TRBV12-4; size: few